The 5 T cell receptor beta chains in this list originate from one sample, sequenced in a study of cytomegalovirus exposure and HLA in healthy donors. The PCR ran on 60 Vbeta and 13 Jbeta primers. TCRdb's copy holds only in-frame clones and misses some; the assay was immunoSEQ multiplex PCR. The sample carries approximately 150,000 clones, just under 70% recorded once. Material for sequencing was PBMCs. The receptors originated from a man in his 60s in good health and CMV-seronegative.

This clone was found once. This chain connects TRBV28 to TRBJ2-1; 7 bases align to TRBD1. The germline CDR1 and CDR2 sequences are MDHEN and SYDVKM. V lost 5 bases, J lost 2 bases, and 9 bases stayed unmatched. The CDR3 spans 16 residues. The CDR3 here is CASSPDLTGTYNEQFF. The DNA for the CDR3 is TGTGCCAGCAGTCCGGACCTGACAGGGACCTACAATGAGCAGTTCTTC.

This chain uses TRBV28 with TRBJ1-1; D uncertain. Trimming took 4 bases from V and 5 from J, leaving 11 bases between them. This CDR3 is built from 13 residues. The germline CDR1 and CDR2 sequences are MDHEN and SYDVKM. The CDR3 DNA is TGTGCCAGCAGTTCCCCCCCCGGTACTGAAGCTTTCTTT. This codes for CASSSPPGTEAFF.

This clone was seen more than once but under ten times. The CDR3 loop is CASSESGGGREQYF. CDR3 coding DNA: TGCGCCAGCAGTGAGTCCGGCGGGGGGCGAGAGCAGTACTTC. The V gene is TRBV10-1, the J gene TRBJ2-7; the match to TRBD2 covers 8 bases. This CDR3 has 14 amino acids. CDR1 WNHNN and CDR2 SYGVQD come from the germline V gene (reference sequence). The ends lost 0 bases at V and 7 bases at J; junction bases unmatched: 5.

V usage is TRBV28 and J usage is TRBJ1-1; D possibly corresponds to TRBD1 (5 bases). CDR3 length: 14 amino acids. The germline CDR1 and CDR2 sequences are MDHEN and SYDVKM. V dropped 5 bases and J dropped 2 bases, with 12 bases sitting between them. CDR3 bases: TGTGCCAGCAGTCCCTGGGGCATAAACACTGAAGCTTTCTTT. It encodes CASSPWGINTEAFF.

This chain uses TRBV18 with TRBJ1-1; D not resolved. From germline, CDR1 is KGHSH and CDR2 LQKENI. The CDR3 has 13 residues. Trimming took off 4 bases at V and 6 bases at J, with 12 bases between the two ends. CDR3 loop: CASSRGRGSEAFF. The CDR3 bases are TGTGCCAGCTCACGGGGTCGGGGTTCTGAAGCTTTCTTT.